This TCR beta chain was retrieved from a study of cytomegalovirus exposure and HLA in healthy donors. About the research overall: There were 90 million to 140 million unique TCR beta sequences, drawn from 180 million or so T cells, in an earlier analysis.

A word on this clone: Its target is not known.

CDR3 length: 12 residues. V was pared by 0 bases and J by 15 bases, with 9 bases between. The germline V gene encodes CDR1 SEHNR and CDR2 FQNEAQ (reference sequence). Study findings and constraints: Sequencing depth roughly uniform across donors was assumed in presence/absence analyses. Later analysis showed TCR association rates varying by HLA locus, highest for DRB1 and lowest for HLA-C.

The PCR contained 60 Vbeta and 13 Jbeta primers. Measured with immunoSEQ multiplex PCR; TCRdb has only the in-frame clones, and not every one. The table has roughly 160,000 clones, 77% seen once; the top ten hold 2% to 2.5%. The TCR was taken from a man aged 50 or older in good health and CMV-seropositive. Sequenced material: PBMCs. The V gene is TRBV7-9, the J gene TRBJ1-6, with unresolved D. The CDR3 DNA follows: TGTGCCAGCAGCTTAGCCGGGTCCGTCCTCCACTTT. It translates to CASSLAGSVLHF.